The clone carrying this TCR beta chain was recorded at least ten times. Its antigen is currently unknown. This specimen comes from a study of Graves' ophthalmopathy and Graves' hyperthyroidism. The study amplified TCR beta CDR3 regions using RNA transcripts. In the first round, RT-PCR was carried out with HTBI primers, and a multiplex PCR formed the second round. TCRdb processed the multiplex PCR reads anew with MiXCR; each CDR3 protein has one entry. Among about 480,000 distinct CDR3 sequences listed, about an eighth were seen once. The CDR3 totals 15 residues. The germline CDR1 and CDR2 sequences are SGHRS and YFSETQ. Trimming removed 0 bases from V and 5 bases from J, with 14 bases in between. Study-wide results and caveats: Thyroid clonotypes that were expanded above 0.001 frequency mostly also appeared in blood.

Clinical symptoms, serum thyroxine, TRAb, thyroid ultrasound and orbital computed tomography formed the basis of diagnosis. Around 10 ml of fresh blood yielded the PBMCs by density gradient. This TCR was sampled from a woman aged 25 to 39 with Graves' ophthalmopathy. The J gene is TRBJ1-1, the V gene TRBV5-1; D gene unclear. The material sequenced was blood. This CDR3 reads CASSLDGQPFTEAFF. CDR3 nucleotide sequence: TGCGCCAGCAGCTTGGACGGGCAGCCATTTACTGAAGCTTTCTTT.